The clone carrying this T cell receptor (beta chain) showed up many times. What it binds is unknown. Time point here: patch test 2, 6 weeks after DPC sensitization. Documented treatment: therapeutic diphenylcyclopropenone sensitization with weekly scalp DPC. This sample was taken from a study of human T cells and chemical hapten exposure. General study findings and limits: Expanded TCRs made up significantly more big CDR3 similarity clusters than controls did. Sensitization with DPC brought no change to TCRs above 1 in 1000 in frequency.

A single record per CDR3 protein comes from TCRdb applying MiXCR to the RACE reads. The sample comprises about 380,000 distinct CDR3 sequences, around 6% of which are singletons, and 5% to 6% rests with the top ten. This CDR3 spans 12 amino acids. Trimming left V 7 bases short and J 2 bases short, with 7 bases between. CDR1 is MNHEY and CDR2 is SVGEGT in the germline V gene. The input for sequencing was whole blood, taken in connection with sensitization to the hapten diphenylcyclopropenone (DPC). The receptor's source is a woman between 18 and 29 years old with alopecia areata. Some clones in this sample may be carry-over from other donors' samples. J is TRBJ2-3 and V is TRBV6-2 or TRBV6-3; D not resolved. The CDR3 coding sequence is TGTGCCAGCATGGGGATCACAGATACGCAGTATTTT. It encodes CASMGITDTQYF.